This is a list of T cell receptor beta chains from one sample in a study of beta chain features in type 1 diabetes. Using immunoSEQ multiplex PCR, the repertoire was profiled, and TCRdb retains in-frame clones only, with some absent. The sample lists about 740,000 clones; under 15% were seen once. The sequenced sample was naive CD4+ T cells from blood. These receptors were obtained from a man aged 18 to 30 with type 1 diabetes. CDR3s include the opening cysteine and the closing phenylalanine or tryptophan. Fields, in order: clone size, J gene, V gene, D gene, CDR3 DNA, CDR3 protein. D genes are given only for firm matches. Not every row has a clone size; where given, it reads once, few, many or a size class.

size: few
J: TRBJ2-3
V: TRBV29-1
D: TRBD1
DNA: TGCAGCGTTGTGTCTGGCAGGGGGCGGTCCACAGATACGCAGTATTTT
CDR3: CSVVSGRGRSTDTQYF

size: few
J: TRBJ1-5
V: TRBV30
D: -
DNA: TGTGCCTGGAGTCTGGCGGAGGATCAGCCCCAGCATTTT
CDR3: CAWSLAEDQPQHF

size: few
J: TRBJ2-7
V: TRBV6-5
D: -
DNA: TGTGCCAGCAGTTACTCTCCAGAAAGTTTCTACGAGCAGTACTTC
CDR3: CASSYSPESFYEQYF

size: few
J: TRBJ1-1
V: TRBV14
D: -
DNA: TGTGCCAGCAGCCAACAGAGGGGGAACACTGAAGCTTTCTTT
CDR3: CASSQQRGNTEAFF

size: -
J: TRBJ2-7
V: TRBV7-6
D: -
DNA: TGTGCCAGCGGTTACCGCTACGAGCAGTACTTC
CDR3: CASGYRYEQYF

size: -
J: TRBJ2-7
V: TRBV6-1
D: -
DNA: TGTGCCAGCTACGGACTGAACGAGCAGTACTTC
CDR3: CASYGLNEQYF

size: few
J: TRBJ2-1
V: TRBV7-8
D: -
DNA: TGTGCCAGCAGCCTTGCGGAGACAAGCTACAATGAGCAGTTCTTC
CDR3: CASSLAETSYNEQFF

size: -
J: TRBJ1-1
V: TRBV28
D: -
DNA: TGTGCCAGCACCACCGGGGCAGGGACGAACACTGAAGCTTTCTTT
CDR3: CASTTGAGTNTEAFF

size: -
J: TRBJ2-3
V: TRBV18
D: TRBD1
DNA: TGTGCCAGCTCCCTGGACAGGGGTAGCACAGATACGCAGTATTTT
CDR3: CASSLDRGSTDTQYF

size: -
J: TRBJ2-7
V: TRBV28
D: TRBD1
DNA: TGTGCCAGCAGTCCCGGGACAGAGCCCTACGAGCAGTACTTC
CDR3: CASSPGTEPYEQYF

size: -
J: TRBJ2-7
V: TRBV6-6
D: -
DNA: TGTGCCAGCAGCAGCCCTGGGCAGGGCGGGAACGAGCAGTACTTC
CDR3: CASSSPGQGGNEQYF

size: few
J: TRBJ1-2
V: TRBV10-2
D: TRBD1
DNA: TGCGCCAGCGGGGGACAGGGGTCAGCCCCCTATGGCTACACCTTC
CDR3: CASGGQGSAPYGYTF

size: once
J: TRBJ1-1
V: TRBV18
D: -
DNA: TGTGCCAGCTCACCCCCTCCAGGGGTGAACACTGAAGCTTTCTTT
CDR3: CASSPPPGVNTEAFF

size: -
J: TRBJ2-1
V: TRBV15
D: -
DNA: TGTGCCACCAGCAGAGATCGGGCTCGCCGGTACAATGAGCAGTTCTTC
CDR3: CATSRDRARRYNEQFF

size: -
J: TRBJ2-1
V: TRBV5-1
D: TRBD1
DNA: TGCGCCAGCAGTGCACCGACAGACAGGGGGAACAATGAGCAGTTCTTC
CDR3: CASSAPTDRGNNEQFF

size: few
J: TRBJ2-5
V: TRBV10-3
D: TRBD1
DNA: TGTGCCATCAGAGAAGCCGGGACAGGGTCCGAGACCCAGTACTTC
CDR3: CAIREAGTGSETQYF

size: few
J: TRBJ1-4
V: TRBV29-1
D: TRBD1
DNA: TGCAGCGTTGAAGATACACTAGGGGACAGCTTAAATGAAAAACTGTTTTTT
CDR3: CSVEDTLGDSLNEKLFF

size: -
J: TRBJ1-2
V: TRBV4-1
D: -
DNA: TGCGCCAGCAGCCAGCCCCGGGACACGTCCGAGAGAGGCTACACCTTC
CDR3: CASSQPRDTSERGYTF

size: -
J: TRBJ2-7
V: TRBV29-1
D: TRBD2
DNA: TGCAGCGTTGGGCGGACTAGCGACGCCGAGCAGTACTTC
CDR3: CSVGRTSDAEQYF

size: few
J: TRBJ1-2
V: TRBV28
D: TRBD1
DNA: TGTGCCAGCAGGACGACAGGGAGCGACTATGGCTACACCTTC
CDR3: CASRTTGSDYGYTF

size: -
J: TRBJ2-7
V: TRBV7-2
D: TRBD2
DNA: TGTGCCAGCAGCTCAGGACTAGCCCGACGGGACGAGCAGTACTTC
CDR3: CASSSGLARRDEQYF

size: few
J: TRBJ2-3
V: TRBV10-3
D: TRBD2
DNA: TGTGCCATCAGTGAATCAAGCGGGGCAAGCACAGATACGCAGTATTTT
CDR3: CAISESSGASTDTQYF

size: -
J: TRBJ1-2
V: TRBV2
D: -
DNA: TGTGCCAGCAGTGGGACTTCCTGGCAGTATGGCTACACCTTC
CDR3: CASSGTSWQYGYTF

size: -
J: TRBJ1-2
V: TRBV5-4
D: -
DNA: TGTGCCAGCAGCACCGAAACAGACTATGGCTACACCTTC
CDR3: CASSTETDYGYTF

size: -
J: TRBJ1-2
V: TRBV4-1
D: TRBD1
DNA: TGCGCCAGCAGCCAAGATCTCGGGACAGGGCATGGCTACACCTTC
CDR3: CASSQDLGTGHGYTF

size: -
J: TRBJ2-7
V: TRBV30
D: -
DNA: TGTGCCGGAACAAAGGGGAACTACGAGCAGTACTTC
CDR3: CAGTKGNYEQYF

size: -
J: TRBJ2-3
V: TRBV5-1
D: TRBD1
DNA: TGCGCCAGCAGCCCGTTCCGGGACAGCGAGATAAGCACAGATACGCAGTATTTT
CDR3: CASSPFRDSEISTDTQYF

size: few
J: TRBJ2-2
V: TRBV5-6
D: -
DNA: TGTGCCAGCAGCCAGGTCACCGGGGAGCTGTTTTTT
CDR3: CASSQVTGELFF

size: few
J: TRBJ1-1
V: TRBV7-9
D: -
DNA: TGTGCCAGCAGCCTCCGGTGGGCGCACGTCGAACCGAACACTGAAGCTTTCTTT
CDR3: CASSLRWAHVEPNTEAFF

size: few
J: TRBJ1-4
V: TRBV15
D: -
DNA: TGTGCCACCAGCAGAGATCGGAATTGGGGAGCAACTAATGAAAAACTGTTTTTT
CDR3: CATSRDRNWGATNEKLFF

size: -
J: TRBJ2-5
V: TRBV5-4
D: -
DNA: TGTGCCAGCAGCACACCGGGACAAGAGACCCAGTACTTC
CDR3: CASSTPGQETQYF

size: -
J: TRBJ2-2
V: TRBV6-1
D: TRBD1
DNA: TGTGCCAGCGAGCCCCGGGACAGGGGTAGAGGGCTGTTTTTT
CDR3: CASEPRDRGRGLFF

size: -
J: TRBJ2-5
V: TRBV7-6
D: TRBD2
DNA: TGTGCCAGCAGCTCCCTACTAGCGGGGGCCGGGAAGACCCAGTACTTC
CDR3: CASSSLLAGAGKTQYF

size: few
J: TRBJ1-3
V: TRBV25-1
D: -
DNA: TGTGCCAGCAGTGATGATAGGAACTCTGGAAACACCATATATTTT
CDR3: CASSDDRNSGNTIYF

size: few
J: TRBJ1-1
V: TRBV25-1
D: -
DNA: TGTGCCAGCAGTGACCACGGGGCGAACACTGAAGCTTTCTTT
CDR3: CASSDHGANTEAFF

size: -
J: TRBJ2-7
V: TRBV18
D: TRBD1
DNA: TGTGCCAGCTCATACACAGGGGCCGACGAGCAGTACTTC
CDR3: CASSYTGADEQYF

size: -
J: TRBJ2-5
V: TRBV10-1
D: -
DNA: TGCGCCAGCAGCCTAACCTCAGGGCGGGAGACCCAGTACTTC
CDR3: CASSLTSGRETQYF

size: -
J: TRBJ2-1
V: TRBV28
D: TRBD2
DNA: TGTGCCAGCAGTTTGGGGGGGTCCCTATACAATGAGCAGTTCTTC
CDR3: CASSLGGSLYNEQFF

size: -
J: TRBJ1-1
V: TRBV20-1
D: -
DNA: TGCAGTGCCCGAAACACTGAAGCCTTCTTT
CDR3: CSARNTEAFF

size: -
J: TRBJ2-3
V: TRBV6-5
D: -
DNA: TGTGCCAGCAGTTACTCGGATCGGGGAACGCAGTATTTT
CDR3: CASSYSDRGTQYF

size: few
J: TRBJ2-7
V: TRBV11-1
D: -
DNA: TGTGCCAGCAGCTTAAGAGGATACGAGCAGTACTTC
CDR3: CASSLRGYEQYF

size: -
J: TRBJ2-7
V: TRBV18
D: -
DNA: TGTGCCAGCTCACCACTCCGGCCTCACTACGAGCAGTACTTC
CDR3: CASSPLRPHYEQYF

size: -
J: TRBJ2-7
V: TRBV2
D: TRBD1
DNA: TGTGCCAGCAGGCGACAGGGGGAAGACGAGCAGTACTTC
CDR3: CASRRQGEDEQYF